This T cell receptor (beta chain) was recovered during a study of blood T cell repertoires in COVID-19. Turning to the study itself: COVID-19 samples from acute and convalescent phases originated in the United States, Italy and Spain. Sources were T cells, B-cell-depleted T cells, or PBMCs; the material itself was cDNA or gDNA.

The authors' processing: Amplification of reference gene primers was used by the study to estimate nucleated cell counts. Sequencing used immunoSEQ multiplex PCR; TCRdb keeps in-frame clones, though not all of them. That table supplies the V and J calls and clone size; D and trimming were determined from the DNA. Among about 380,000 clones, 90% were seen once, and the ten largest hold 6.5% to 7%. This clone was detected only once. The sample taken for sequencing was peripheral blood. This receptor was taken from a man younger than 35 with active or convalescent COVID-19.

CDR3 loop: CASRTGGRADTQYF. The CDR3, as DNA: TGTGCCAGCAGGACAGGGGGCCGGGCAGATACGCAGTATTTT. The J gene is TRBJ2-3, the V gene TRBV28; 10 nucleotides line up with TRBD1. Germline CDR1 MDHEN, CDR2 SYDVKM. This CDR3 contains 14 residues. J was trimmed by 4 bases and V by 6 bases; bases with no gene match: 4.